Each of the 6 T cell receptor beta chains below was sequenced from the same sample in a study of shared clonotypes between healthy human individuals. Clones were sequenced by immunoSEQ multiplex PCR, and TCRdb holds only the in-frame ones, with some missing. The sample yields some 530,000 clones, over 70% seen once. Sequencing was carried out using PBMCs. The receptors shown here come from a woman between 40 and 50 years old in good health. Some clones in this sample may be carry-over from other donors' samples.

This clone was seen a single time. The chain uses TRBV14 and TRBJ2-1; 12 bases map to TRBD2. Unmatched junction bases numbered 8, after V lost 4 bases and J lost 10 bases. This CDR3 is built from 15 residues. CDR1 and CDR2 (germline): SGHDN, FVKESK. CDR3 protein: CASSLGTSGLGEQFF. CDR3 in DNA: TGTGCCAGCAGCCTCGGGACTAGCGGGTTGGGGGAGCAGTTCTTC.

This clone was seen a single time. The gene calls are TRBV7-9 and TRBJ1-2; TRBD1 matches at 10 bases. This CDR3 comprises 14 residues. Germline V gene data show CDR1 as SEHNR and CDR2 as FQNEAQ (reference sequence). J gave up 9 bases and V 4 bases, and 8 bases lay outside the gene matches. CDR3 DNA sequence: TGTGCCAGCAGCTACCGGGACAGGGGCACGAGCTACACCTTC. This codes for CASSYRDRGTSYTF.

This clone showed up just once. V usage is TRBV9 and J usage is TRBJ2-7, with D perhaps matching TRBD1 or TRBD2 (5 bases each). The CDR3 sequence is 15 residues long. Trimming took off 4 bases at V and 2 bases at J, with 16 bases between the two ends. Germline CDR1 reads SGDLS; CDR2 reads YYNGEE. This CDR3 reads CASSPQVGVAYEQYF. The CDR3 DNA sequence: TGTGCCAGCAGCCCCCAAGTGGGGGTAGCCTACGAGCAGTACTTC. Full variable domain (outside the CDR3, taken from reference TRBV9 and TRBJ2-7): DSGVTQTPKHLITATGQRVTLRCSPRSGDLSVYWYQQSLDQGLQFLIQYYNGEERAKGNILERFSAQQFPDLHSELNLSSLELGDSALYFCASSPQVGVAYEQYFGPGTRLTVT.

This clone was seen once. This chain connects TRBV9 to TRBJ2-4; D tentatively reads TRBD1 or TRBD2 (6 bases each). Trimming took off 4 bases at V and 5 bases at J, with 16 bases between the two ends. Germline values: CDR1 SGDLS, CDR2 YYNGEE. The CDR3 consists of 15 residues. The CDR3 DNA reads TGTGCCAGCAGCTCCTCAGGGGAGGTCGAAAACATTCAGTACTTC. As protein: CASSSSGEVENIQYF.

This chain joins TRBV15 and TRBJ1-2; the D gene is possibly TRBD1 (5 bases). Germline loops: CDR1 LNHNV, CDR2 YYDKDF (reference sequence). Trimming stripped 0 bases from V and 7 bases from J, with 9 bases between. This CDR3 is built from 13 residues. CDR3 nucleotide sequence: TGTGCCACCAGCAGAGATACAGGCGGTGGCTACACCTTC. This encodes CATSRDTGGGYTF.

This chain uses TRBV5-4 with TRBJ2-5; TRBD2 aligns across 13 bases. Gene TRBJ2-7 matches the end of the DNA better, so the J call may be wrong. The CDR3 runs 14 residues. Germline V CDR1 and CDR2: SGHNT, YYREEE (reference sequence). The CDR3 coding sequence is TGTGCCAGCAGGTGGACTAGCGGGAGATACGAGCAGTACTTC. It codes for CASRWTSGRYEQYF.